Listed below are T cell receptor beta chains from one sample, sequenced in a study of blood T cells in healthy people across ages. TCRdb passed the 5' RACE reads through MiXCR, listing each CDR3 protein once. Among fewer than 800,000 distinct CDR3 sequences listed, roughly 25% were seen once. The sample was also reused in another study, on T cells of mothers and their children.

Specimen: blood. The source of these receptors is a boy aged 5-17 years in good health. Both conserved end residues are part of each CDR3. The D gene is left open where the match is weak. Only part of the rows carry a size: once, few, many, or a class if the clone is expanded.

J gene: TRBJ2-2
D gene: -
clone size: few
V gene: TRBV5-1
CDR3 protein: CASISPVGGELFF
CDR3 DNA: TGCGCCAGCATTTCGCCAGTGGGCGGGGAGCTGTTTTTT

J gene: TRBJ1-2
D gene: -
clone size: -
V gene: TRBV5-5
CDR3 protein: CASHIEDSYTF
CDR3 DNA: TGTGCCAGCCATATTGAGGACAGCTACACCTTC

J gene: TRBJ2-5
D gene: TRBD2
clone size: -
V gene: TRBV5-1
CDR3 protein: CASSLRLAGEQETQCF
CDR3 DNA: TGCGCCAGCAGCTTGCGACTAGCGGGGGAACAAGAGACCCAGTGCTTC

J gene: TRBJ2-5
D gene: -
clone size: few
V gene: TRBV24-1
CDR3 protein: CATSDSPSRETQYF
CDR3 DNA: TGTGCCACCAGTGATTCTCCCAGCAGGGAGACCCAGTACTTC

J gene: TRBJ2-5
D gene: -
clone size: few
V gene: TRBV7-2
CDR3 protein: CASSLATGRGETQYF
CDR3 DNA: TGTGCCAGCAGCTTAGCGACAGGGAGGGGAGAGACCCAGTACTTC

J gene: TRBJ1-1
D gene: -
clone size: few
V gene: TRBV28
CDR3 protein: CASSSGDMNTEAFF
CDR3 DNA: TGTGCCAGCAGTTCAGGGGACATGAACACTGAAGCTTTCTTT

J gene: TRBJ2-7
D gene: -
clone size: few
V gene: TRBV7-2
CDR3 protein: CASSLAEGYEQYF
CDR3 DNA: TGTGCCAGCAGCTTAGCGGAGGGGTACGAGCAGTACTTC

J gene: TRBJ2-5
D gene: -
clone size: few
V gene: TRBV3-1
CDR3 protein: CASSQGETNQETQYF
CDR3 DNA: TGTGCCAGCAGCCAAGGGGAGACGAACCAAGAGACCCAGTACTTC

J gene: TRBJ1-5
D gene: -
clone size: -
V gene: TRBV4-3
CDR3 protein: CASSQWSGGHQPQHF
CDR3 DNA: TGCGCCAGCAGCCAATGGAGTGGGGGGCATCAGCCCCAGCATTTT

J gene: TRBJ2-3
D gene: TRBD2
clone size: few
V gene: TRBV4-1
CDR3 protein: CASSKTSGHTDTQYF
CDR3 DNA: TGCGCCAGCAGCAAGACTAGCGGACACACAGATACGCAGTATTTT

J gene: TRBJ1-2
D gene: -
clone size: -
V gene: TRBV12-3/TRBV12-4
CDR3 protein: CASSFSPAYYGYTF
CDR3 DNA: TGTGCCAGCAGTTTTAGCCCAGCTTACTATGGCTACACCTTC

J gene: TRBJ2-7
D gene: TRBD2
clone size: -
V gene: TRBV28
CDR3 protein: CASTHRRLAGVYEQYF
CDR3 DNA: TGTGCCAGCACTCACAGAAGGCTAGCGGGAGTCTACGAGCAGTACTTC

J gene: TRBJ2-7
D gene: -
clone size: few
V gene: TRBV6-2/TRBV6-3
CDR3 protein: CASSYGGTLYEQYF
CDR3 DNA: TGTGCCAGCAGTTACGGTGGGACCCTCTACGAGCAGTACTTC

J gene: TRBJ2-5
D gene: -
clone size: -
V gene: TRBV5-8
CDR3 protein: CAHGYGNPLETQYF
CDR3 DNA: TGTGCCCACGGGTACGGGAACCCTCTGGAGACCCAGTACTTC

J gene: TRBJ1-1
D gene: -
clone size: -
V gene: TRBV4-3
CDR3 protein: CASSQDRLAVGAFF
CDR3 DNA: TGCGCCAGCAGCCAAGATCGGTTAGCGGTCGGAGCTTTCTTT

J gene: TRBJ2-3
D gene: TRBD2
clone size: -
V gene: TRBV29-1
CDR3 protein: CSVASGTDTQYF
CDR3 DNA: TGCAGCGTTGCTAGCGGGACAGATACGCAGTATTTT

J gene: TRBJ1-4
D gene: TRBD1
clone size: -
V gene: TRBV7-2
CDR3 protein: CASSLGTGIYEKLFF
CDR3 DNA: TGTGCCAGCAGCTTAGGGACAGGGATATATGAAAAACTGTTTTTT

J gene: TRBJ2-1
D gene: TRBD1
clone size: few
V gene: TRBV10-3
CDR3 protein: CAISEGQGVYNEQFF
CDR3 DNA: TGTGCCATCAGTGAGGGACAGGGGGTTTACAATGAGCAGTTCTTC

J gene: TRBJ2-1
D gene: TRBD2
clone size: -
V gene: TRBV3-1
CDR3 protein: CASSQVNEGGKDEQFF
CDR3 DNA: TGTGCCAGCAGCCAAGTAAACGAGGGAGGGAAGGATGAGCAGTTCTTC

J gene: TRBJ2-3
D gene: -
clone size: few
V gene: TRBV9
CDR3 protein: CASSVVGELATDTQYF
CDR3 DNA: TGTGCCAGCAGCGTAGTCGGGGAATTAGCCACAGATACGCAGTATTTT

J gene: TRBJ1-2
D gene: TRBD1
clone size: many
V gene: TRBV2
CDR3 protein: CASNHRGRDYGYTF
CDR3 DNA: TGTGCCAGCAATCACAGGGGGCGCGATTATGGCTACACCTTC

J gene: TRBJ2-2
D gene: -
clone size: -
V gene: TRBV28
CDR3 protein: CASSFSGANTGELFF
CDR3 DNA: TGTGCCAGCAGCTTTAGCGGTGCGAACACCGGGGAGCTGTTTTTT

J gene: TRBJ2-3
D gene: TRBD2
clone size: many
V gene: TRBV6-4
CDR3 protein: CASSDSTSGSTDTQYF
CDR3 DNA: TGTGCCAGCAGTGACTCGACTAGCGGGAGCACAGATACGCAGTATTTT

J gene: TRBJ2-7
D gene: -
clone size: few
V gene: TRBV5-5
CDR3 protein: CASSSAEIWYEQYF
CDR3 DNA: TGTGCCAGCAGCTCGGCAGAGATATGGTACGAGCAGTACTTC

J gene: TRBJ1-2
D gene: TRBD1
clone size: -
V gene: TRBV7-9
CDR3 protein: CANTFGSRDRNYGYTF
CDR3 DNA: TGTGCCAACACCTTCGGTAGTAGGGACAGAAACTATGGCTACACCTTC

J gene: TRBJ2-1
D gene: TRBD2
clone size: few
V gene: TRBV3-1
CDR3 protein: CASSRSSGTSLGGPYNEQFF
CDR3 DNA: TGTGCCAGCAGTCGAAGTTCCGGGACTAGCTTGGGGGGGCCCTACAATGAGCAGTTCTTC

J gene: TRBJ2-7
D gene: -
clone size: -
V gene: TRBV7-2
CDR3 protein: CASSLQQESYEQYF
CDR3 DNA: TGTGCCAGCAGCTTACAACAGGAGAGTTACGAGCAGTACTTC

J gene: TRBJ1-4
D gene: -
clone size: few
V gene: TRBV24-1
CDR3 protein: CATSDPPWEKLFF
CDR3 DNA: TGTGCCACCAGTGATCCTCCTTGGGAAAAACTGTTTTTT

J gene: TRBJ2-4
D gene: -
clone size: few
V gene: TRBV28
CDR3 protein: CASSFDTGKNIQYF
CDR3 DNA: TGTGCCAGCAGTTTCGACACAGGGAAAAACATTCAGTACTTC

J gene: TRBJ2-7
D gene: -
clone size: -
V gene: TRBV20-1
CDR3 protein: CSAVLGGPSSYEQYF
CDR3 DNA: TGCAGTGCCGTCCTCGGGGGGCCAAGCTCCTACGAGCAGTACTTC

J gene: TRBJ2-7
D gene: -
clone size: -
V gene: TRBV7-8
CDR3 protein: CASSLSGFKSEQYF
CDR3 DNA: TGTGCCAGCAGCTTGAGCGGGTTTAAATCGGAGCAGTACTTC

J gene: TRBJ2-7
D gene: TRBD1
clone size: few
V gene: TRBV7-2
CDR3 protein: CASSLGLGTVYEQYF
CDR3 DNA: TGTGCCAGCAGCTTAGGACTCGGGACAGTCTACGAGCAGTACTTC

J gene: TRBJ1-1
D gene: -
clone size: -
V gene: TRBV7-8
CDR3 protein: CASSLGRVGTTEAFF
CDR3 DNA: TGTGCCAGCAGCTTAGGTCGGGTCGGGACCACTGAAGCTTTCTTT

J gene: TRBJ2-1
D gene: -
clone size: few
V gene: TRBV2
CDR3 protein: CASSPGQRFNEQFF
CDR3 DNA: TGTGCCAGCAGTCCCGGACAGCGGTTCAATGAGCAGTTCTTC

J gene: TRBJ2-6
D gene: -
clone size: -
V gene: TRBV29-1
CDR3 protein: CSARISGANVLTF
CDR3 DNA: TGCAGCGCAAGGATTTCTGGGGCCAACGTCCTGACTTTC

J gene: TRBJ2-5
D gene: -
clone size: few
V gene: TRBV4-3
CDR3 protein: CASSQGDLGQETQYF
CDR3 DNA: TGCGCCAGCAGCCAAGGGGACTTGGGGCAAGAGACCCAGTACTTC

J gene: TRBJ1-4
D gene: -
clone size: few
V gene: TRBV5-6
CDR3 protein: CASSLAASPGNEKLFF
CDR3 DNA: TGTGCCAGCAGCTTGGCGGCCTCTCCGGGTAATGAAAAACTGTTTTTT

J gene: TRBJ2-1
D gene: TRBD2
clone size: few
V gene: TRBV5-1
CDR3 protein: CASSRGASGGDEQFF
CDR3 DNA: TGCGCCAGCAGCCGAGGGGCTAGCGGGGGCGATGAGCAGTTCTTC

J gene: TRBJ1-1
D gene: -
clone size: -
V gene: TRBV7-2
CDR3 protein: CASSANIRVNTEAFF
CDR3 DNA: TGTGCCAGCAGCGCAAACATACGTGTGAACACTGAAGCTTTCTTT

J gene: TRBJ1-1
D gene: -
clone size: few
V gene: TRBV20-1
CDR3 protein: CSARDLVNTEAFF
CDR3 DNA: TGCAGTGCTAGAGATCTGGTGAACACTGAAGCTTTCTTT

J gene: TRBJ2-7
D gene: TRBD1
clone size: -
V gene: TRBV4-1
CDR3 protein: CASSQVDRGAVHEQYF
CDR3 DNA: TGCGCCAGCAGCCAGGTTGACAGGGGGGCGGTCCACGAGCAGTACTTC

J gene: TRBJ1-5
D gene: -
clone size: few
V gene: TRBV6-4
CDR3 protein: CASSDSKLGSNQPQHF
CDR3 DNA: TGTGCCAGCAGTGACTCGAAGCTGGGCAGCAATCAGCCCCAGCATTTT

J gene: TRBJ2-1
D gene: TRBD2
clone size: few
V gene: TRBV11-2
CDR3 protein: CASSSQLAGGYNEQFF
CDR3 DNA: TGTGCCAGCAGCTCGCAACTAGCGGGAGGGTACAATGAGCAGTTCTTC

J gene: TRBJ2-3
D gene: -
clone size: -
V gene: TRBV13
CDR3 protein: CASSLVVGFTDTQYF
CDR3 DNA: TGTGCCAGCAGCTTAGTTGTGGGGTTCACAGATACGCAGTATTTT

J gene: TRBJ1-2
D gene: -
clone size: -
V gene: TRBV6-4
CDR3 protein: CASSDSVQGKSTF
CDR3 DNA: TGTGCCAGCAGTGACTCGGTACAAGGGAAATCCACCTTC